This T cell receptor (beta chain) derives from a study of blood T cell repertoires in COVID-19. J gave up 5 bases and V 4 bases, and 11 bases lay outside the gene matches. The CDR3 runs 16 residues. Per germline, CDR1 KGHSH and CDR2 LQKENI. The authors' processing: Amplification from reference gene primers served as the basis for estimated nucleated cell counts. Data came from immunoSEQ multiplex PCR; TCRdb stores just in-frame clones and leaves some out. V, J and clone size reflect that table, while D and trimming were determined from the DNA. This table holds 360,000 or so clones, roughly 89% found once.

The sequence was obtained from a woman in her 30s who had recovered from COVID-19. Sequencing was carried out using PBMCs or T cells enriched from blood (not recorded which). The gene calls are TRBV18 and TRBJ2-7; TRBD1 aligns across 10 bases. This CDR3 is CASSHIPGQGIHEQYF. Written as DNA, the CDR3 is TGTGCCAGCTCACATATACCGGGACAGGGGATCCACGAGCAGTACTTC.